The rows below give T cell receptor beta chains drawn from one sample of a study of T cell clones after liver transplantation. Some clones are missing from TCRdb's copy, which holds only in-frame ones; the method was immunoSEQ multiplex PCR. The table has tens of thousands of clones, about 85% seen once. Sequences were derived from CD4+ T cells from blood, sampled around 50 months after liver transplant. Receptor source: a human patient who received a liver transplant. Some T cells may be provided by the graft donor. CDR3s include the opening cysteine and the closing phenylalanine or tryptophan. A D gene is named only where the DNA matches it firmly. Rows may omit the clone size; those that give it use once, few, many or a size class.

>TRBJ1-2|TRBV6-6|TRBD1|-
CASSYPTGTGGTGYTF
TGTGCCAGCAGTTATCCCACCGGGACAGGGGGTACTGGCTACACCTTC
>TRBJ2-2|TRBV10-2|-|-
CASKKGFRGSNTGELFF
TGCGCCAGCAAAAAAGGTTTCCGGGGATCGAACACCGGGGAGCTGTTTTTT
>TRBJ2-7|TRBV20-1|-|-
CSAGGSYEQYF
TGCAGTGCGGGGGGCTCCTACGAGCAGTACTTC
>TRBJ2-7|TRBV6-6|TRBD1|-
CASSYSTGQVSYEQYF
TGTGCCAGCAGTTACTCGACAGGACAGGTCTCCTACGAGCAGTACTTC
>TRBJ2-2|TRBV7-3|-|few
CASSQGQPGDTGELFF
TGTGCCAGCAGCCAAGGACAGCCCGGGGACACCGGGGAGCTGTTTTTT
>TRBJ2-5|TRBV4-3|TRBD2|-
CASSQDLRTSGIQETQYF
TGCGCCAGCAGCCAAGATCTGCGGACTAGCGGCATCCAAGAGACCCAGTACTTC
>TRBJ1-3|TRBV18|-|-
CASSPLGNSGNTIYF
TGTGCCAGCTCACCACTGGGGAACTCTGGAAACACCATATATTTT
>TRBJ2-2|TRBV6-6|-|-
CASSYIRRTNTGELFF
TGTGCCAGCAGTTACATTCGACGGACGAACACCGGGGAGCTGTTTTTT
>TRBJ1-3|TRBV30|-|-
CATAGYTIYF
TGTGCCACCGCGGGGTACACCATATATTTT
>TRBJ2-7|TRBV5-4|-|-
CATSDRHNYEQYF
TGTGCCACCTCTGACAGGCACAACTACGAGCAGTACTTC
>TRBJ1-1|TRBV18|-|-
CASSPLSGVAAFF
TGTGCCAGCTCCCCCCTCTCAGGGGTAGCGGCTTTCTTT
>TRBJ2-2|TRBV5-1|-|-
CASSLASQNTGELFF
TGCGCCAGCAGCTTGGCCAGTCAGAACACCGGGGAGCTGTTTTTT
>TRBJ1-6|TRBV2|-|-
CASSGPQSPLHF
TGTGCCAGCAGTGGTCCACAATCACCCCTCCACTTT